This T cell receptor beta chain was sequenced in a study of CD8 T cells in Susac syndrome. TCR beta from blood CD8+ and CD4+ T cells was sequenced. The germline V gene encodes CDR1 SEHNR and CDR2 FQNEAQ (reference sequence). V lost 5 bases to trimming and J lost 16 bases; unmatched junction nucleotides: 8. The CDR3 contains 11 residues. Reverse transcription used roughly 0.45 to 1 ug RNA and random hexamers. By means of immunoSEQ multiplex PCR, TCR beta CDR3 spanning 54 Vbeta and 13 Jbeta underwent amplification. In TCRdb, the immunoSEQ multiplex PCR reads were re-called with MiXCR into one record per CDR3 protein. The sample lists roughly 200,000 distinct CDR3 sequences, approximately 94% occurring once.

V usage is TRBV7-9 and J usage is TRBJ2-4; TRBD1 matches at 7 bases. The clonotype originates from a human donor with multiple sclerosis. Sequencing input: CD4+ T cells from PBMCs. The CDR3 sequence: CASSIRDSLYF. The CDR3 DNA sequence: TGTGCCAGCAGCATCCGGGACAGCCTTTACTTC.